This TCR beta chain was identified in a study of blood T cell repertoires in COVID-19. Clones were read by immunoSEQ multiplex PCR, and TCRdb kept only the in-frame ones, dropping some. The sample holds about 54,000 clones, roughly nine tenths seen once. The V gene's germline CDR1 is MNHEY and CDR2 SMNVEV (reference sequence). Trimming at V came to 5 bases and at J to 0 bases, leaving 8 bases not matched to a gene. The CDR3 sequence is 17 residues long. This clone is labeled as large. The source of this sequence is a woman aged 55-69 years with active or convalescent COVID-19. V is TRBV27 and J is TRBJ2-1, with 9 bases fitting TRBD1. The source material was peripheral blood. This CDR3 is CASSPRTGVISYNEQFF. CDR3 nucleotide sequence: TGTGCCAGCAGTCCTAGGACAGGGGTCATCTCCTACAATGAGCAGTTCTTC.